Each of the 23 T cell receptor beta chains below was sequenced from the same sample in a study of regulatory T cells in long-lasting Graves disease. Construction of the TCR beta libraries employed iRepertoire HTBI primers in conjunction with Arm-PCR of CDR3 regions. TCRdb called the multiplex PCR reads again in MiXCR, with one record for every CDR3 protein. The data contain 390,000 or so distinct CDR3 sequences, 10% to 15% of them singletons. As to time point: newly diagnosed GD, antithyroid drugs for less than 3 months. With RNA extracted from PBMCs as input, the TCR library was made. These sequences were also reported in another study, on T cells in Graves' hyperthyroidism and ophthalmopathy.

The input for sequencing was peripheral blood mononuclear cells (PBMCs), taken at new diagnosis, from a patient treated with antithyroid drugs. The receptors were gathered from a woman aged 18-29 years with Graves disease.

The rearrangement uses TRBV7-3 and TRBJ1-3; tentatively, D is TRBD1 (5 bases). This CDR3 is built from 14 residues. V was trimmed by 5 bases and J by 4 bases, leaving 12 bases between them. CDR1 is SGHTA and CDR2 is FQGTGA in the germline V gene. The CDR3 DNA follows: TGTGCCAGCAGCGACCGGGACGGGGGAAACACCATATATTTT. It translates to CASSDRDGGNTIYF.

This clonotype was picked up many times. The chain uses TRBV5-8 and TRBJ1-5; D may be TRBD1 (6 bases). This CDR3 is built from 16 residues. Looked up from germline, CDR1 is SGHTS and CDR2 is YDEGEE. V was trimmed by 5 bases and J by 5 bases, leaving 20 bases between them. The CDR3 nucleotides read TGTGCCAGCAGTTTCACGAGGAACAGGGTGGATCAGCCCCAGCATTTT. Its translation: CASSFTRNRVDQPQHF.

The V and J genes are TRBV4-3 and TRBJ1-2, with D unclear. The CDR3 is made up of 16 amino acids. Germline CDR1 LGHNA, CDR2 YSLEER. The V end was cut by 2 bases, the J end by 4 bases, with 17 bases between. The CDR3: CASSQSPKRGFYGYTF. Written as DNA, the CDR3 is TGCGCCAGCAGCCAATCCCCGAAGAGAGGTTTCTATGGCTACACCTTC.

The chain combines TRBV29-1 with TRBJ1-2; the D is unclear. V shed 6 bases and J shed 0 bases, with 11 bases lying between them. From germline, CDR1 is SQVTM and CDR2 ANQGSEA. This CDR3 region has 13 residues. CDR3 DNA sequence: TGCAGCGTCCTGCTGGTAGCTAACTATGGCTACACCTTC. Translated: CSVLLVANYGYTF.

The gene calls are TRBV6-4 and TRBJ1-6, with D hard to call. The V and J ends lost 6 bases and 15 bases respectively, with 12 bases between them. The CDR3 has 11 residues. Germline-derived CDR1 and CDR2 are MRHNA and SNTAGT. The CDR3, as DNA: TGTGCCAGCAGCCCCGGCGGGGTCCTCCACTTT. This codes for CASSPGGVLHF.

At least ten counts were recorded for this clonotype. This chain connects TRBV2 to TRBJ2-1; TRBD2 aligns across 13 bases. This CDR3 spans 15 amino acids. CDR1 SNHLY and CDR2 FYNNEI come from the germline V gene. Trimming cost V 6 bases and J 7 bases; bases outside gene matches: 6. CDR3: CASSVRLAGGNEQFF. In nucleotides, the CDR3 is TGTGCCAGCAGCGTAAGACTAGCGGGAGGAAATGAGCAGTTCTTC. The full variable domain, its missing parts supplied by reference TRBV2 and TRBJ2-1, is EPEVTQTPSHQVTQMGQEVILRCVPISNHLYFYWYRQILGQKVEFLVSFYNNEISEKSEIFDDQFSVERPDGSNFTLKIRSTKLEDSAMYFCASSVRLAGGNEQFFGPGTRLTVL.

This clonotype came up many times. The chain is built from TRBV6-1 and TRBJ2-5; 16 bases are shared with TRBD2. The CDR3 sequence is 16 residues long. The germline V gene has CDR1 MNHNS and CDR2 SASEGT. The J segment lost 7 bases and the V segment lost 4 bases, leaving 6 bases of the junction unmatched. In DNA form, the CDR3 reads TGTGCCAGCAGTGGGGGACTAGCGGGGGGGATGGGGACCCAGTACTTC. Translating gives CASSGGLAGGMGTQYF.

This clonotype appeared many times. This chain uses TRBV9 with TRBJ1-2; D unresolved. V gave up 3 bases and J gave up 3 bases, with 15 bases separating them. The V gene's germline CDR1 is SGDLS and CDR2 YYNGEE. This CDR3 has 15 residues. Here the CDR3 reads CASSARRRSHYGYTF. The DNA for the CDR3 is TGTGCCAGCAGCGCTCGTCGGAGAAGTCACTATGGCTACACCTTC.

This clonotype appeared a few times. CDR3 protein: CASSLGTVGYEQYV. The CDR3 DNA reads TGTGCCAGCAGTTTGGGAACAGTTGGCTACGAGCAGTACGTC. The chain joins TRBV12-3 or TRBV12-4 to TRBJ2-7; unclear D gene. Between the trimmed V and J ends, which lost 3 bases and 3 bases, there was a span of 12 bases. This CDR3 is built from 14 residues.

The sample holds many counts of this clonotype. The rearrangement uses TRBV12-3 or TRBV12-4 and TRBJ2-6; D not resolved. Trimming removed 1 base at V and 0 bases at J, with 7 bases between. The CDR3 length is 16 residues. The CDR3 spells CASSLVGYSGANVLTF. The CDR3 nucleotides are TGTGCCAGCAGTTTAGTTGGGTACTCTGGGGCCAACGTCCTGACTTTC.

V is TRBV27 and J is TRBJ2-1; perhaps D is TRBD1 or TRBD2 (5 bases each). Germline CDR1 reads MNHEY; CDR2 reads SMNVEV (reference sequence). CDR3 length: 17 residues. The germline V and J ends were trimmed by 5 bases and 5 bases, with 22 bases remaining between them. The CDR3 sequence: CASSPPRGRRPHNEQFF. CDR3 DNA sequence: TGTGCCAGCAGTCCCCCGAGGGGCCGCCGACCTCACAATGAGCAGTTCTTC.

This clonotype has a count of ten or more. The V call is TRBV6-1, the J call TRBJ2-3; 8 nucleotides match TRBD2. The V segment lost 2 bases and the J segment 2 bases; nucleotides outside the gene matches: 6. The CDR3 loop spans 16 amino acids. CDR1 MNHNS and CDR2 SASEGT come from the germline V gene. The CDR3: CASSEPGLVITDTQYF. The DNA of the CDR3 is TGTGCCAGCAGTGAACCGGGACTAGTAATCACAGATACGCAGTATTTT.

The sample holds a few counts of this clonotype. The genes are TRBV27 and TRBJ1-2, with a tentative D call TRBD1 (5 bases). The germline gives CDR1 MNHEY, CDR2 SMNVEV (reference sequence). There are 18 residues in the CDR3. V dropped 9 bases and J dropped 2 bases, with 28 bases sitting between them. This CDR3 is CASSRLLGNGAKNYGYTF. As DNA, the CDR3 is TGTGCCAGTTCTAGACTGTTGGGAAACGGGGCCAAAAACTATGGCTACACCTTC.

This clonotype came up many times. The chain has TRBV7-2 and TRBJ2-5; 8 bases agree with TRBD2. The CDR3 contains 16 residues. Looked up from germline, CDR1 is SGHTA and CDR2 is FQGNSA. Trimming removed 1 base from V and 5 bases from J; junction bases left unmatched: 9. This CDR3 reads CASSLGAGGGGETQYF. Here the CDR3 DNA reads TGTGCCAGCAGCTTAGGTGCTGGGGGCGGGGGGGAGACCCAGTACTTC.

This clonotype was detected ten times or more. This chain uses TRBV7-2 with TRBJ2-5; 9 nucleotides agree with TRBD1. Germline CDR1 SGHTA, CDR2 FQGNSA. This CDR3 is built from 14 residues. J lost 2 bases, V lost 3 bases, and 1 base had no gene match. In DNA form, the CDR3 reads TGTGCCAGCAGCTTGGACAGGGGACAAGAGACCCAGTACTTC. Translating gives CASSLDRGQETQYF.

The V call is TRBV18, the J call TRBJ1-3; D is undetermined. In germline, CDR1 is KGHSH, CDR2 LQKENI. The ends were cut back, 0 bases at V and 4 bases at J, with 13 bases in the middle. The CDR3 contains 16 residues. CDR3 sequence reads: CASSPPGSNVGNTIYF. The CDR3 DNA follows: TGTGCCAGCTCACCACCGGGAAGCAATGTAGGAAACACCATATATTTT. The entire variable domain, with the rest obtained from reference TRBV18 and TRBJ1-3, is as follows: NAGVMQNPRHLVRRRGQEARLRCSPMKGHSHVYWYRQLPEEGLKFMVYLQKENIIDESGMPKERFSAEFPKEGPSILRIQQVVRGDSAAYFCASSPPGSNVGNTIYFGEGSWLTVV.

The chain links TRBV20-1 to TRBJ1-5, with a possible D match to TRBD1 (5 bases). Germline lookup yields CDR1 DFQATT and CDR2 SNEGSKA (reference sequence). The CDR3 extends over 14 amino acids. Trimming left V 0 bases short and J 6 bases short, with 12 bases between. The CDR3 DNA is TGCAGTGCTAGAGAAGGCGCAGGGCCTCAGCCCCAGCATTTT. This gives the protein CSAREGAGPQPQHF.

Of note for this clonotype: Germline and junction disagree at one end, which may indicate a read error. The chain employs TRBV20-1 and TRBJ2-5; no clear D. The length of the CDR3 is 14 residues. Germline V gene sequence: CDR1 DFQATT, CDR2 SNEGSKA (reference sequence). The CDR3 region has the DNA TGCAGTGCCACCCCACTGTTTAACCAGGAGACCCAGTACTTC. Protein: CSATPLFNQETQYF.

This clonotype was seen repeatedly, ten times or more. The chain links TRBV20-1 to TRBJ2-7; 10 nucleotides match TRBD2. CDR3 length: 13 residues. Losses at the gene ends were 3 bases for V and 6 bases for J; bases not matched to a gene: 5. CDR1 is DFQATT and CDR2 is SNEGSKA in the germline V gene (reference sequence). DNA of the CDR3: TGCAGTGCTAGCACTAGCGGGGCAGTCGAGCAGTACGTC. Amino acids: CSASTSGAVEQYV.

This clonotype has a count of ten or more. This rearrangement joins TRBV6-2 or TRBV6-3 to TRBJ2-5; D remains unclear. V lost 5 bases, J lost 4 bases, and 23 bases lay in between. CDR1 is MNHEY and CDR2 is SVGEGT in the germline V gene. The CDR3 is 17 residues long. CDR3 bases: TGTGCCAGCAGTGAATTTATGGATAGCTTGGTCGGAGAGACCCAGTACTTC. This gives the protein CASSEFMDSLVGETQYF.

This clonotype was observed at least ten times. The chain has TRBV7-9 and TRBJ2-1; possibly TRBD1 for D (6 bases). The CDR3 has 13 amino acids. From germline, CDR1 is SEHNR and CDR2 FQNEAQ (reference sequence). The V gene lost 3 bases and the J gene lost 6 bases, with 9 bases spanning the gap. The CDR3 here is CASSFPQGNEQFF. The DNA of the CDR3 is TGTGCCAGCAGCTTCCCACAGGGCAATGAGCAGTTCTTC. The variable domain in full, with the rest retrieved from reference TRBV7-9 and TRBJ2-1, is DTGVSQNPRHKITKRGQNVTFRCDPISEHNRLYWYRQTLGQGPEFLTYFQNEAQLEKSRLLSDRFSAERPKGSFSTLEIQRTEQGDSAMYLCASSFPQGNEQFFGPGTRLTVL.

The sample holds many counts of this clonotype. V gene TRBV7-9 combines with J gene TRBJ2-1, with TRBD2 identical over 16 bases. The CDR3 is made up of 17 amino acids. Germline lookup yields CDR1 SEHNR and CDR2 FQNEAQ (reference sequence). Germline trimming cut 1 base from V and 8 bases from J; bases unmatched to any gene: 5. CDR3: CASSLVGTSGRADEQFF. The CDR3, as DNA: TGTGCCAGCAGCTTAGTGGGGACTAGCGGGAGGGCCGATGAGCAGTTCTTC.

This clonotype was picked up many times. Given the absence of the conserved phenylalanine or tryptophan at the CDR3 end, a read error is likely. It is unclear where the CDR3 begins or ends on the DNA, so no DNA is shown, and the CDR3 is as TCRdb lists it. The chain is built from TRBV2 and TRBJ2-1; the DNA was not used to check the table's D call, TRBD2. Germline CDR1 is SNHLY and CDR2 is FYNNEI. Inclusive of both ends, the CDR3 amounts to 11 amino acids. This CDR3 reads CASELAGRLMP.